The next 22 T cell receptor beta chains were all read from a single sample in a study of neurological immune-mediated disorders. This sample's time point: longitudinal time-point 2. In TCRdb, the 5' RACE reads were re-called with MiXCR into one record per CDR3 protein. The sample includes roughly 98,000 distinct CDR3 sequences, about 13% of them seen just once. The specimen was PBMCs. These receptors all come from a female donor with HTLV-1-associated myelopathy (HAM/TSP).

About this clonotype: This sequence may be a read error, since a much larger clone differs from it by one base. The CDR3 region is CASSAWASGGRETQYF. CDR3 DNA sequence: TGTGCCAGCAGCGCGTGGGCTAGCGGGGGAAGGGAGACCCAGTACTTC. V and J are TRBV9 and TRBJ2-5; 10 positions match TRBD2. The CDR3 has 16 residues. Germline V gene sequence: CDR1 SGDLS, CDR2 YYNGEE. Germline trimming cut 3 bases from V and 5 bases from J; bases unmatched to any gene: 10.

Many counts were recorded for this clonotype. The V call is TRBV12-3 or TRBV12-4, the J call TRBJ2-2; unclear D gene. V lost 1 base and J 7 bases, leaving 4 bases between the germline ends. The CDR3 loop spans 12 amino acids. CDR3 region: CASSLGGGELFF. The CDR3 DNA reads TGTGCCAGCAGTTTAGGTGGCGGGGAGCTGTTTTTT.

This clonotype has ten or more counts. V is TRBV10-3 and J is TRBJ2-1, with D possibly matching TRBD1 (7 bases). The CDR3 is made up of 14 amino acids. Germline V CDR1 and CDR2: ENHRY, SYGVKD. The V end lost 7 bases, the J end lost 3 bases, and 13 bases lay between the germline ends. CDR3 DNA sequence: TGTGCCATCACCGCAGGGGGGAACTACAATGAGCAGTTCTTC. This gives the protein CAITAGGNYNEQFF.

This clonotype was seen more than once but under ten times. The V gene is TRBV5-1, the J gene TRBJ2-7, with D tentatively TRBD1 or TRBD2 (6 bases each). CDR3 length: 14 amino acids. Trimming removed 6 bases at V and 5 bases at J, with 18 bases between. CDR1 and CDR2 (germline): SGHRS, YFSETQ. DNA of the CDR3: TGCGCCAGCAACAGGGCGGGGAGATCCAACGAGCAGTACTTC. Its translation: CASNRAGRSNEQYF.

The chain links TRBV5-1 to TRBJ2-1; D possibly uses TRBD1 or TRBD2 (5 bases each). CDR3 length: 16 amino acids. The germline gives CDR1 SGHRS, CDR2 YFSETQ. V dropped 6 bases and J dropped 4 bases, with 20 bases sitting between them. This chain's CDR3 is CASKGDEGDAYNEQFF. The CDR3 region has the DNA TGCGCCAGCAAAGGGGACGAGGGAGACGCTTACAATGAGCAGTTCTTC. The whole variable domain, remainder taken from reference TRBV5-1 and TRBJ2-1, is KAGVTQTPRYLIKTRGQQVTLSCSPISGHRSVSWYQQTPGQGLQFLFEYFSETQRNKGNFPGRFSGRQFSNSRSEMNVSTLELGDSALYLCASKGDEGDAYNEQFFGPGTRLTVL.

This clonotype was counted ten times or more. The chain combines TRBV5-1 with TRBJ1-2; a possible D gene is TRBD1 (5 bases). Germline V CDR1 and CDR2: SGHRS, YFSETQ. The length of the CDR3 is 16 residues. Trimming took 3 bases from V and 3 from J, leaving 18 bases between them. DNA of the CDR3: TGCGCCAGCAGCTCATCCTCAGGGATCAGTCACTATGGCTACACCTTC. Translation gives CASSSSSGISHYGYTF.

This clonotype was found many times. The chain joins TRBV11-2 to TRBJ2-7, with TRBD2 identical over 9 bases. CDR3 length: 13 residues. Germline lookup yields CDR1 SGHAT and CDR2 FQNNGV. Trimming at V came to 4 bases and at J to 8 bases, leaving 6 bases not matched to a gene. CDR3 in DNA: TGTGCCAGCAGCTCATCGTCTAGCGGGAAGCAGTACTTC. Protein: CASSSSSSGKQYF. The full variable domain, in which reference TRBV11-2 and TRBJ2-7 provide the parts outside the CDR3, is EAGVAQSPRYKIIEKRQSVAFWCNPISGHATLYWYQQILGQGPKLLIQFQNNGVVDDSQLPKDRFSAERLKGVDSTLKIQPAKLEDSAVYLCASSSSSSGKQYFGPGTRLTVT.

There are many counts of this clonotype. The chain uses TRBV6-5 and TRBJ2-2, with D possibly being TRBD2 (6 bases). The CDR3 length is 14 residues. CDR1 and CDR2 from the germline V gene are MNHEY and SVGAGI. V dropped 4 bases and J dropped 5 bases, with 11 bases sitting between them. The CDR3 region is CASSLQGGTGELFF. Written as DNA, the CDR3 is TGTGCCAGCAGTTTGCAGGGAGGTACCGGGGAGCTGTTTTTT.

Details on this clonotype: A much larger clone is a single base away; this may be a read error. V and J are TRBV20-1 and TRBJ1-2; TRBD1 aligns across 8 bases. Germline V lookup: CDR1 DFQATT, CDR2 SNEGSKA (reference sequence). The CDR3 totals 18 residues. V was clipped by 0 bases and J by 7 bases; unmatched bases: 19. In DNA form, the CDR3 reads TGCAGTGCTAGAGATCGGGCAAGGAGACCCTGGACAGGGACTGGCTACACCTTC. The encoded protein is CSARDRARRPWTGTGYTF.

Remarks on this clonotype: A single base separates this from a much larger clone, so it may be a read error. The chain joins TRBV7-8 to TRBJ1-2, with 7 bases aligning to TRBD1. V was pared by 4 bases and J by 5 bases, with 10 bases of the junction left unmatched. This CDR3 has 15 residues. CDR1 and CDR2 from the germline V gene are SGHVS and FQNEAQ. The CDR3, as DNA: TGTGCCAGCAGCTCTATAAGGGTACAGGGGTATGGCTACACCTTC. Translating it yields CASSSIRVQGYGYTF.

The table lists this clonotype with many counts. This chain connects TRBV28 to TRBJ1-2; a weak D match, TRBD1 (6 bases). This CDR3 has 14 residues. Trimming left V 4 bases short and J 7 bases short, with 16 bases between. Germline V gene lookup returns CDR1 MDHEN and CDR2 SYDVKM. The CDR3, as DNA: TGTGCCAGCAGTTCCCCGAGGGGGGGGCTTGGCTACACCTTC. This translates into CASSSPRGGLGYTF.

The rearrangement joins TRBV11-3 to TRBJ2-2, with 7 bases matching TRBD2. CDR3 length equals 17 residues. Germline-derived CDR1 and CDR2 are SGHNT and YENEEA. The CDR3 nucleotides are TGTGCAAACAGCTTCGCCGCGACTAGCTACGACACCGGGGAGCTGTTTTTT. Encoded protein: CANSFAATSYDTGELFF. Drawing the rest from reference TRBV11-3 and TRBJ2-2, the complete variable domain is EAGVVQSPRYKIIEKKQPVAFWCNPISGHNTLYWYLQNLGQGPELLIRYENEEAVDDSQLPKDRFSAERLKGVDSTLKIQPAELGDSAVYLCANSFAATSYDTGELFFGEGSRLTVL.

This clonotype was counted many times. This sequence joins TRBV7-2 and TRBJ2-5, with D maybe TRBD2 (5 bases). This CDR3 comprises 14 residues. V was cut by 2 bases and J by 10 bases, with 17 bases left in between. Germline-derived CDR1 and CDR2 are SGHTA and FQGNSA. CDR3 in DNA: TGTGCCAGCAGCTTACTGCCCCCGCGTGGAGGCCAGTACTTC. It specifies CASSLLPPRGGQYF.

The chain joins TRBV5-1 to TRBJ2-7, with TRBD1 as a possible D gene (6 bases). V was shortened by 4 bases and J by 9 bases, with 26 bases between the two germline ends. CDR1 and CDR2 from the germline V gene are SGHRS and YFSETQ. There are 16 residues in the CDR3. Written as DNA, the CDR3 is TGCGCCAGCAGCCCTCCCGAGCAGGGGCCAACGTGGGGGCAGTACTTC. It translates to CASSPPEQGPTWGQYF. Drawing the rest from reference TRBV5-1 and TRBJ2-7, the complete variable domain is KAGVTQTPRYLIKTRGQQVTLSCSPISGHRSVSWYQQTPGQGLQFLFEYFSETQRNKGNFPGRFSGRQFSNSRSEMNVSTLELGDSALYLCASSPPEQGPTWGQYFGPGTRLTVT.

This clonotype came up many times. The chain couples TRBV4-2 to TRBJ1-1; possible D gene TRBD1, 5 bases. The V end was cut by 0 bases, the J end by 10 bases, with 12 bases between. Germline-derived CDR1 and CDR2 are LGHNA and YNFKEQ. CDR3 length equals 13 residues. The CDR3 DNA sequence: TGTGCCAGCAGCCAAGAGGCAGGGCGAGCAGCTTTCTTT. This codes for CASSQEAGRAAFF.

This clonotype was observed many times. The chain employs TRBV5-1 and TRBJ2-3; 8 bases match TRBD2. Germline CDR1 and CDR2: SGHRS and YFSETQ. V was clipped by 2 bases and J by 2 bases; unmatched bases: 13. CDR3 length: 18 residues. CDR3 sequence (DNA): TGCGCCAGCAGCTTAGGCCTAGCGGGCGGAGGCTACACAGATACGCAGTATTTT. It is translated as CASSLGLAGGGYTDTQYF. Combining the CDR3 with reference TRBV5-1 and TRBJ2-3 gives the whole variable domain KAGVTQTPRYLIKTRGQQVTLSCSPISGHRSVSWYQQTPGQGLQFLFEYFSETQRNKGNFPGRFSGRQFSNSRSEMNVSTLELGDSALYLCASSLGLAGGGYTDTQYFGPGTRLTVL.

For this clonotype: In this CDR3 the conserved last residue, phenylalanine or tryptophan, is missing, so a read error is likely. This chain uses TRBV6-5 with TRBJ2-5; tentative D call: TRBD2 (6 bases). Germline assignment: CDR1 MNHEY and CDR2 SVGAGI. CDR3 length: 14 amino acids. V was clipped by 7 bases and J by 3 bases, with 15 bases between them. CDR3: CASIHGWREETQYL. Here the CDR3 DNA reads TGTGCCAGCATTCACGGGTGGAGGGAAGAGACCCAGTACTTA.

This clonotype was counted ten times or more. CDR3 coding DNA: TGCGCCAGCACCCCACAAGGAGGGGGCCCACCGGGCTACACCTTC. This sequence encodes CASTPQGGGPPGYTF. This chain uses TRBV5-1 with TRBJ1-2; 7 nucleotides align to TRBD1. Germline CDR1 SGHRS, CDR2 YFSETQ. The CDR3 is 15 amino acids. Unmatched junction bases numbered 16, after V lost 6 bases and J lost 8 bases. The complete variable domain, with remaining parts taken from reference TRBV5-1 and TRBJ1-2, reads KAGVTQTPRYLIKTRGQQVTLSCSPISGHRSVSWYQQTPGQGLQFLFEYFSETQRNKGNFPGRFSGRQFSNSRSEMNVSTLELGDSALYLCASTPQGGGPPGYTFGSGTRLTVV.

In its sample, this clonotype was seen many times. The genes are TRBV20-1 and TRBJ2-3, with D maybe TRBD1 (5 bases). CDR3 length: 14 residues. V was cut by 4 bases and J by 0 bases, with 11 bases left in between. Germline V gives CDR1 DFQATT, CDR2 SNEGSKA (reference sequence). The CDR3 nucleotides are TGCAGTGCTATTCCAGGGCTTAGCACAGATACGCAGTATTTT. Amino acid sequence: CSAIPGLSTDTQYF.

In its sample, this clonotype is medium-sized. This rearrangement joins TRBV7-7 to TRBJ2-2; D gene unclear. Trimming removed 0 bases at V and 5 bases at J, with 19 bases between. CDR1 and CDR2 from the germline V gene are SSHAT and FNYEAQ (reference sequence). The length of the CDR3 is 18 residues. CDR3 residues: CASSLATAGWETTGELFF. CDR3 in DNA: TGTGCCAGCAGCTTAGCCACTGCCGGTTGGGAAACAACCGGGGAGCTGTTTTTT. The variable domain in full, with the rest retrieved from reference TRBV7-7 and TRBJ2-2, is GAGVSQSPRYKVTKRGQDVTLRCDPISSHATLYWYQQALGQGPEFLTYFNYEAQPDKSGLPSDRFSAERPEGSISTLTIQRTEQRDSAMYRCASSLATAGWETTGELFFGEGSRLTVL.

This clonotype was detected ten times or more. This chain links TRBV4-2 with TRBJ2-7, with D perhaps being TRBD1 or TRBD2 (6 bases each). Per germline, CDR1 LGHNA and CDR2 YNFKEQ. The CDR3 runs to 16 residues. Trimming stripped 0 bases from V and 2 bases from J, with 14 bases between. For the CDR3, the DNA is TGTGCCAGCAGCCAAGAAGGGGGGACATCTACCTACGAGCAGTACTTC. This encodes CASSQEGGTSTYEQYF.

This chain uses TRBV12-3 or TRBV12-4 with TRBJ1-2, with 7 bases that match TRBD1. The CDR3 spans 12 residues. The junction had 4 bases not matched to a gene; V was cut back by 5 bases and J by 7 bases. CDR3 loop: CASSEGAGGYTF. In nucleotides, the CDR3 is TGTGCCAGCAGTGAGGGGGCAGGTGGCTACACCTTC.